What follows are 3 T cell receptor beta chains derived from one specimen sequenced in a study of human T cells and chemical hapten exposure. In TCRdb, the RACE reads were re-called with MiXCR into one record per CDR3 protein. There are 75,000 to 80,000 distinct CDR3 sequences in the sample; about 8.6% occur only once, and about 1.8% lies in the top ten. The time point: healthy volunteer bleed at 6 weeks. It was from unfractionated whole blood that total RNA was extracted. Source material: whole blood. All receptors come from a female donor in good health. Some clones in this sample may be carry-over from other donors' samples.

This clonotype was seen a handful of times. The chain couples TRBV7-2 to TRBJ2-1, with unresolved D. Deletions cut 3 bases from V and 7 bases from J, with 7 bases between. CDR3 length equals 12 residues. Germline V CDR1 and CDR2: SGHTA, FQGNSA. The CDR3 DNA reads as TGTGCCAGCAGCTTTTCAGTTAATGAGCAGTTCTTC. Residues: CASSFSVNEQFF.

The table lists this clonotype with many counts. The chain is built from TRBV20-1 and TRBJ1-1; D ambiguous. This CDR3 comprises 14 residues. Per the germline V gene, CDR1 is DFQATT and CDR2 is SNEGSKA (reference sequence). Trimming left V 6 bases short and J 3 bases short, with 17 bases between. The CDR3 nucleotides are TGCAGTGCCAGTAGTCGGGCGCTGGACACTGAAGCTTTCTTT. It codes for CSASSRALDTEAFF.

The chain links TRBV7-6 to TRBJ2-1; TRBD2 aligns across 8 bases. The CDR3 is 17 residues long. With 3 bases clipped from V and 3 bases from J, the junction kept 10 bases outside the gene matches. CDR1 is SGHVS and CDR2 is FNYEAQ in the germline V gene. The CDR3 nucleotides are TGTGCCAGCAGCTTGGTCGAAGCGGGGGTTAACTACAATGAGCAGTTCTTC. The encoded protein is CASSLVEAGVNYNEQFF. Full variable domain (missing parts from reference TRBV7-6 and TRBJ2-1): GAGVSQSPRYKVTKRGQDVALRCDPISGHVSLYWYRQALGQGPEFLTYFNYEAQQDKSGLPNDRFSAERPEGSISTLTIQRTEQRDSAMYRCASSLVEAGVNYNEQFFGPGTRLTVL.